This T cell receptor beta chain was documented in a study of shared clonotypes between healthy human individuals. CD45RO negativity and positive selection for CCR7 defined naive CD8 cells, a population that excluded terminally differentiated effector memory CD45RA+ cells. CDR3 length equals 13 residues. CDR1 is SEHNR, CDR2 FQNEAQ, per germline (reference sequence). The V end lost 3 bases, the J end lost 6 bases, and 11 bases lay between the germline ends. The method was immunoSEQ multiplex PCR; TCRdb's version includes in-frame clones alone and lacks a portion of them. The data show about 800,000 clones, with 95% to 97% seen just once and less than 0.3% held by the top ten.

This sequence originates from a man in his thirties or forties in good health. Sequencing used naive CD8+ T cells sorted from blood. This rearrangement joins TRBV7-9 to TRBJ1-1; D remains unclear. This CDR3 is CASSLGSGSEAFF. The DNA of the CDR3 is TGTGCCAGCAGCTTGGGATCGGGGTCTGAAGCTTTCTTT.